The clone carrying this T cell receptor (beta chain) was seen many times. CDR1 SGHAT and CDR2 FQDESV come from the germline V gene (reference sequence). The CDR3 is 14 residues long. The germline V and J ends were trimmed by 6 bases and 2 bases, with 14 bases remaining between them. Amplification yielded TCR beta CDR3 regions, with RNA transcripts as the source. The TCR CDR3 first-round RT-PCR relied on the HTBI primer set. TCRdb passed the multiplex PCR reads through MiXCR, listing each CDR3 protein once. The sample holds 450,000 to 650,000 distinct CDR3 sequences, less than 25% seen once. This sample is drawn from a study of T cells in Graves' hyperthyroidism and ophthalmopathy.

This receptor was taken from a man aged 18 to 29 with Graves' hyperthyroidism. The J gene is TRBJ2-7, the V gene TRBV11-1, with D possibly matching TRBD1 (6 bases). The sequenced sample consisted of blood. This CDR3 is CASRGGQKPYEQYF. CDR3 DNA: TGTGCCAGCAGGGGTGGACAGAAGCCCTACGAGCAGTACTTC.